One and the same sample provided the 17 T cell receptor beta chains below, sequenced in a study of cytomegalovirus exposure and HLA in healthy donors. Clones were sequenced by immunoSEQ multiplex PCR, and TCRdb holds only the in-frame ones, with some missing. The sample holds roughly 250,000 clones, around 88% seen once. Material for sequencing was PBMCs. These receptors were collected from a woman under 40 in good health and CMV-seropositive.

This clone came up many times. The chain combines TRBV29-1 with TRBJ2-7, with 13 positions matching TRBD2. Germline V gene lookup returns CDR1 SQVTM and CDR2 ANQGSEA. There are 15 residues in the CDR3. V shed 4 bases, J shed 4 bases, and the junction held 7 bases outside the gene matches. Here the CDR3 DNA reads TGCAGCGTTGCCAACTCGGGACTAGCGGGATACGAGCAGTACTTC. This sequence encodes CSVANSGLAGYEQYF.

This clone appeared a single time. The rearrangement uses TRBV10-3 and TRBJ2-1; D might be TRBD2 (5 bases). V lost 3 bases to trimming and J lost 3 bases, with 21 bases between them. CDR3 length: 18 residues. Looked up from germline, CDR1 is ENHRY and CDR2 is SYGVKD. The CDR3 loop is CAISDPTGSGGYYNEQFF. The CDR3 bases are TGTGCCATCAGTGACCCGACGGGGTCGGGCGGTTACTACAATGAGCAGTTCTTC.

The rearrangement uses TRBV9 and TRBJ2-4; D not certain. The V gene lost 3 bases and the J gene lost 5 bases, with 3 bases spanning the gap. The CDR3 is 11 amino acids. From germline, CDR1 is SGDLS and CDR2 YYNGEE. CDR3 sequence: CASSAENIQYF. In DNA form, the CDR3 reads TGTGCCAGCAGCGCCGAAAACATTCAGTACTTC.

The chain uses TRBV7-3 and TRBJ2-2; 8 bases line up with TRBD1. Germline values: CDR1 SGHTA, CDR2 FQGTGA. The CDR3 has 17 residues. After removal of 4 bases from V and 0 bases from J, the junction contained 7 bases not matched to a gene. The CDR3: CASSSGQASANTGELFF. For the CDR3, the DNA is TGTGCCAGCAGCTCGGGACAGGCTAGCGCGAACACCGGGGAGCTGTTTTTT.

CDR3 nucleotide sequence: TGTGCCAGCAGTTGGAGGAGACTAAAACGGGACAGGGAGGGATATACGCAGTATTTT. It specifies CASSWRRLKRDREGYTQYF. The chain has TRBV28 and TRBJ2-3; TRBD1 matches 9 bases. Trimming at V came to 4 bases and at J to 7 bases, leaving 21 bases not matched to a gene. This CDR3 is 19 amino acids long. The germline V gene has CDR1 MDHEN and CDR2 SYDVKM. Together with reference TRBV28 and TRBJ2-3, the CDR3 gives the full variable domain: DVKVTQSSRYLVKRTGEKVFLECVQDMDHENMFWYRQDPGLGLRLIYFSYDVKMKEKGDIPEGYSVSREKKERFSLILESASTNQTSMYLCASSWRRLKRDREGYTQYFGPGTRLTVL.

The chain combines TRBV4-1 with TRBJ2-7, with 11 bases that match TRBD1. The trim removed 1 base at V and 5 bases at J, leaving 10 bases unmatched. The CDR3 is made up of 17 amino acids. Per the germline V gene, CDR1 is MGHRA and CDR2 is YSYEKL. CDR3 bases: TGCGCCAGCAGCCAAGTTTCCCGGGACAGGGGGGCCAACGAGCAGTACTTC. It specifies CASSQVSRDRGANEQYF.

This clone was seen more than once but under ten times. Here the CDR3 reads CASSLGMTGYTGELFF. CDR3 in DNA: TGTGCCAGCAGCTTGGGAATGACAGGATACACCGGGGAGCTGTTTTTT. V usage is TRBV5-6 and J usage is TRBJ2-2, with a weak D call TRBD1 (6 bases). CDR1 and CDR2 from the germline V gene are SGHDT and YYEEEE. This CDR3 contains 16 residues. V was trimmed by 0 bases and J by 3 bases, leaving 12 bases between them. The whole variable domain, remainder taken from reference TRBV5-6 and TRBJ2-2, is DAGVTQSPTHLIKTRGQQVTLRCSPKSGHDTVSWYQQALGQGPQFIFQYYEEEERQRGNFPDRFSGHQFPNYSSELNVNALLLGDSALYLCASSLGMTGYTGELFFGEGSRLTVL.

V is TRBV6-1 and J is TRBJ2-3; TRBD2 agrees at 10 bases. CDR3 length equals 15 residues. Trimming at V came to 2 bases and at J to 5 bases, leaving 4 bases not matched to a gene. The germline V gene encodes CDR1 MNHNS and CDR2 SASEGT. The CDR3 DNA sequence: TGTGCCAGCAGTGAATTGGTAGCGGGAGGAGATACGCAGTATTTT. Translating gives CASSELVAGGDTQYF.

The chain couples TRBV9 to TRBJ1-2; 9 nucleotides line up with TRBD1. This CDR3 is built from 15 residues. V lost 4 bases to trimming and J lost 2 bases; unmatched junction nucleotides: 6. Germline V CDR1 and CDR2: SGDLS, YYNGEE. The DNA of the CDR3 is TGTGCCAGCAGCCTCCAAACAGGGGGCAACTATGGCTACACCTTC. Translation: CASSLQTGGNYGYTF.

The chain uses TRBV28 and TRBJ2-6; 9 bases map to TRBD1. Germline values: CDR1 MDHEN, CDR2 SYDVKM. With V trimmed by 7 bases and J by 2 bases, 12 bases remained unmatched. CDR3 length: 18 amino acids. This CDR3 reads CASTPSGQGKTGANVLTF. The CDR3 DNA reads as TGTGCCAGCACCCCCTCGGGACAGGGTAAGACTGGGGCCAACGTCCTGACTTTC.

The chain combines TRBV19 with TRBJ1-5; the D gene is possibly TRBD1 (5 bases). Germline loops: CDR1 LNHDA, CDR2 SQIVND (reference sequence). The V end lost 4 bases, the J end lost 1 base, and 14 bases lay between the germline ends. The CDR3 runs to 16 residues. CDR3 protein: CASSTGTGGSNQPQHF. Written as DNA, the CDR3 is TGTGCCAGTAGTACAGGGACGGGAGGCAGCAATCAGCCCCAGCATTTT.

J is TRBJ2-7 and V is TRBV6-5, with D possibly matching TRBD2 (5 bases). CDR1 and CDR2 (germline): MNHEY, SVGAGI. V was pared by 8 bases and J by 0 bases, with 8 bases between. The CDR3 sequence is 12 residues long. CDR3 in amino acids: CASGLSSYEQYF. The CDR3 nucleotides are TGTGCCAGCGGACTCAGCTCCTACGAGCAGTACTTC.

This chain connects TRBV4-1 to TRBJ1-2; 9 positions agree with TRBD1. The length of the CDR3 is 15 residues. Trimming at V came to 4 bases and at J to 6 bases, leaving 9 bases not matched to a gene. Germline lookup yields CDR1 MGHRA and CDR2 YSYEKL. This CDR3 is CASSPRDRAPDGYTF. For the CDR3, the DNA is TGCGCCAGCAGCCCCCGGGACAGGGCCCCTGATGGCTACACCTTC.

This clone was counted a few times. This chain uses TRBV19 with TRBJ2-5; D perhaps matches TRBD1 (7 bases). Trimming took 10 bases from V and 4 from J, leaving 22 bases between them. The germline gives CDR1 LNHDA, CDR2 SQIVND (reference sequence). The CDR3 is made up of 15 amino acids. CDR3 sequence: CATKPQGGVGETQYF. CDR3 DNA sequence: TGTGCCACCAAGCCTCAGGGGGGAGTAGGAGAGACCCAGTACTTC.

CDR3 DNA sequence: TGCGCCAGCAGCCAGGGGGGATCAGCGAATGAGCAGTACTTC. Translated: CASSQGGSANEQYF. The chain is built from TRBV5-1 and TRBJ2-7, with D maybe TRBD1 (7 bases). Trimming shortened V by 4 bases and J by 7 bases, and 18 bases separated the two germline ends. There are 14 residues in the CDR3. Germline values: CDR1 SGHRS, CDR2 YFSETQ.

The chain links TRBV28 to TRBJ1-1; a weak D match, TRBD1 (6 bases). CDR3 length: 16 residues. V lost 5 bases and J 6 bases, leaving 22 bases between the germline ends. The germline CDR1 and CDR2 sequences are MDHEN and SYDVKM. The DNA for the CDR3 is TGTGCCAGCAGTGCCCCTGGGGGCCCCTGGGGCGCTGAAGCTTTCTTT. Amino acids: CASSAPGGPWGAEAFF.

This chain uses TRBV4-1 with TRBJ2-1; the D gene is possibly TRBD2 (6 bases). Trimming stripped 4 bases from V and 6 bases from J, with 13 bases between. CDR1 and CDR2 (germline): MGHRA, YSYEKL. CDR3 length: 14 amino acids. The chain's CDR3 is CASSPLGRSNEQFF. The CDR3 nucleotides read TGCGCCAGCAGCCCCCTCGGGAGAAGCAATGAGCAGTTCTTC.